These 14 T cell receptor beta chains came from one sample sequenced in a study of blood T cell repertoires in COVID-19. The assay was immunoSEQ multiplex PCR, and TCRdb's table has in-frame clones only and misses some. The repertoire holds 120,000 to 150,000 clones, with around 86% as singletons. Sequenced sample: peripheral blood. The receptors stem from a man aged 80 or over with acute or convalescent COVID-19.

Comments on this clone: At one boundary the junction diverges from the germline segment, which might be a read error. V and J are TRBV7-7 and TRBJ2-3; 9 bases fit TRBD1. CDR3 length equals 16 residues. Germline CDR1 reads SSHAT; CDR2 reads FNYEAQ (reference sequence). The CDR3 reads CASSPLGTGTTDTQYF. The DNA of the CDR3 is TGTGCTAGCAGCCCTCTGGGGACAGGGACCACAGATACGCAGTATTTT.

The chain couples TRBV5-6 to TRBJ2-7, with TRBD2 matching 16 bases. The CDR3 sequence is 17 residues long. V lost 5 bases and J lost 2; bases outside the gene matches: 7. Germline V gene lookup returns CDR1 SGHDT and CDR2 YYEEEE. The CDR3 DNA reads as TGTGCCAGCAGACCGGGACTAGCGGGGGGGATGACCTACGAGCAGTACTTC. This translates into CASRPGLAGGMTYEQYF. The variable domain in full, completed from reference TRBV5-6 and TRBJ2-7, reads DAGVTQSPTHLIKTRGQQVTLRCSPKSGHDTVSWYQQALGQGPQFIFQYYEEEERQRGNFPDRFSGHQFPNYSSELNVNALLLGDSALYLCASRPGLAGGMTYEQYFGPGTRLTVT.

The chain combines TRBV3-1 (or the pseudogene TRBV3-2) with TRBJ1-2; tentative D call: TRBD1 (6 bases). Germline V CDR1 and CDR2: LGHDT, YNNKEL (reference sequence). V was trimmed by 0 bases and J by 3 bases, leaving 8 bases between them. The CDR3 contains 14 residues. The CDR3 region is CASSQESGDYGYTF. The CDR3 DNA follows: TGTGCCAGCAGCCAAGAGTCAGGGGACTATGGCTACACCTTC.

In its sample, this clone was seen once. DNA of the CDR3: TGTGCCAGCAGCCTTGGCAGGGGTGGCTACACCTTC. It yields the protein CASSLGRGGYTF. The V and J genes are TRBV11-2 and TRBJ1-2, with D tentatively TRBD1 (6 bases). Deletions cut 5 bases from V and 7 bases from J, with 11 bases between. The CDR3 spans 12 residues. Germline lookup yields CDR1 SGHAT and CDR2 FQNNGV.

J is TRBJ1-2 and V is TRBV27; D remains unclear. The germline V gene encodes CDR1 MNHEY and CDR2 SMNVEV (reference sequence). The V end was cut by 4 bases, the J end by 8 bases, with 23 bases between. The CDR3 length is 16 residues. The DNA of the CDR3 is TGTGCCAGCAGTTCCTTATTACTTTGGGAGGGAAGAGGCTACACCTTC. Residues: CASSSLLLWEGRGYTF.

The CDR3 reads CASSMIGRDTGELFF. CDR3 DNA sequence: TGTGCCAGTAGTATGATCGGCAGGGACACCGGGGAGCTGTTTTTT. The rearrangement uses TRBV19 and TRBJ2-2; perhaps TRBD1 as D (5 bases). The CDR3 sequence is 15 residues long. Germline V gives CDR1 LNHDA, CDR2 SQIVND (reference sequence). Trimming removed 3 bases from V and 3 bases from J, with 11 bases in between.

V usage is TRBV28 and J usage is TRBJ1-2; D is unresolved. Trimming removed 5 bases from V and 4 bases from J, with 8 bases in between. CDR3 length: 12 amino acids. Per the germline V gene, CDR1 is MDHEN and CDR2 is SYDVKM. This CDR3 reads CASSTDIYGYTF. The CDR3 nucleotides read TGTGCCAGCAGTACCGACATCTATGGCTACACCTTC.

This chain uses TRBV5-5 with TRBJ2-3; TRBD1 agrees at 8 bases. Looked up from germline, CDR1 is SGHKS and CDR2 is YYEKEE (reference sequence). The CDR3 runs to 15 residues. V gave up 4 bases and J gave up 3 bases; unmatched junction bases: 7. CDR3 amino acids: CASSARTGSTDTQYF. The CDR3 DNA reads TGTGCCAGCAGCGCTAGGACAGGGAGTACAGATACGCAGTATTTT.

The CDR3 DNA follows: TGCGCCAGCAGTGAGTCCCCGACTAGCGGGAGCGGGAATGAGCAGTTCTTC. Translating gives CASSESPTSGSGNEQFF. The chain has TRBV10-1 and TRBJ2-1, with 12 bases matching TRBD2. CDR1 and CDR2 from the germline V gene are WNHNN and SYGVQD (reference sequence). Unmatched junction bases numbered 7, after V lost 0 bases and J lost 7 bases. The CDR3 runs to 17 residues.

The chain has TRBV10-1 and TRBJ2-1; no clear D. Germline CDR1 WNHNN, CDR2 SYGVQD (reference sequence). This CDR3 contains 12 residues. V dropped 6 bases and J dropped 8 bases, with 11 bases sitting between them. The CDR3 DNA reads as TGCGCCAGCAGGGGTGACTTCGATGAGCAGTTCTTC. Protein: CASRGDFDEQFF.

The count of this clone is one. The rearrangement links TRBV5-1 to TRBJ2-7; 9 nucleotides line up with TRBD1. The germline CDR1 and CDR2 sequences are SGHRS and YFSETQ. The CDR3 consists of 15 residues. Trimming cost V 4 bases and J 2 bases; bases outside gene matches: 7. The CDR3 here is CASSPRTGAPYEQYF. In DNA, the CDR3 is TGCGCCAGCAGCCCGAGGACAGGGGCACCCTACGAGCAGTACTTC.

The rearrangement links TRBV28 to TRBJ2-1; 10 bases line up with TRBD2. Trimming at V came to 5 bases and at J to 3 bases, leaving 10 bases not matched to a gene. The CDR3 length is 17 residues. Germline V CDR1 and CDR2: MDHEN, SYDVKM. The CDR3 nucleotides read TGTGCCAGCAGTGGATCCGGGACTAGCGCCTACTACAATGAGCAGTTCTTC. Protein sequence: CASSGSGTSAYYNEQFF.

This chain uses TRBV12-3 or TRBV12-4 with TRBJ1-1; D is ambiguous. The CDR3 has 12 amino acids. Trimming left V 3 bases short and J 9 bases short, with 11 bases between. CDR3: CASSFLDSKAFF. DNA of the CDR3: TGTGCCAGCAGTTTCTTGGACTCCAAAGCTTTCTTT.

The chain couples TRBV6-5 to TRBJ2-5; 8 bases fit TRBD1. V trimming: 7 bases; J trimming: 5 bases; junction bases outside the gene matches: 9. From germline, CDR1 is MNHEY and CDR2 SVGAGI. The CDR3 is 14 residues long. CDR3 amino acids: CASTQGAGRETQYF. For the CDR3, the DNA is TGTGCCAGCACCCAGGGGGCAGGGAGGGAGACCCAGTACTTC.